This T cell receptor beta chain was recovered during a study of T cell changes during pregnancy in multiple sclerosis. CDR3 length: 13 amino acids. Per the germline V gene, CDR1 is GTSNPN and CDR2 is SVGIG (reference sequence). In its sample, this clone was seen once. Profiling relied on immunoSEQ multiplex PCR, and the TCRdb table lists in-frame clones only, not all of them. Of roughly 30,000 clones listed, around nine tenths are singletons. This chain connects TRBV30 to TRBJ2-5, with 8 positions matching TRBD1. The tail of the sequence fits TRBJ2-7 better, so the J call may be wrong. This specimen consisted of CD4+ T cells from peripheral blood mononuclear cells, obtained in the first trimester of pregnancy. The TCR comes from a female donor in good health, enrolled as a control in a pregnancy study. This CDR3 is CAWSVQGAGEQYF. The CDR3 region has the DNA TGTGCCTGGAGTGTCCAGGGGGCAGGCGAGCAGTACTTC.